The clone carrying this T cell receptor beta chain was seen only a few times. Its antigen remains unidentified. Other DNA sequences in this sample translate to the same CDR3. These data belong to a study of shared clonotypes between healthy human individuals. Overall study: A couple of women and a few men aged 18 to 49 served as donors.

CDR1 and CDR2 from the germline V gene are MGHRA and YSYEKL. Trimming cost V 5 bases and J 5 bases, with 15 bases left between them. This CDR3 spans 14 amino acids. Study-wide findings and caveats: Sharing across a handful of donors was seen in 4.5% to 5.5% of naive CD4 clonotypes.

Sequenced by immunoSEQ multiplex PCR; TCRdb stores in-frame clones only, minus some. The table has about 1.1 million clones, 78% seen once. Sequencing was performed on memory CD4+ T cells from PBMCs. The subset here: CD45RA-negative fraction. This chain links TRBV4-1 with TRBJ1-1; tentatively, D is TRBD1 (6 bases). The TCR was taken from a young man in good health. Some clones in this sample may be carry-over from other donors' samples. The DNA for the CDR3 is TGCGCCAGCAGCGATGGGGACATGGAGACTGAAGCTTTCTTT. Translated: CASSDGDMETEAFF.